Below are 18 T cell receptor beta chains sequenced from a single sample in a study of T-cell reconstitution after alpha-beta-depleted transplantation in children. Unique molecular identifiers were incorporated during preparation of the TCRbeta library. TCRdb passed the PCR reads through MiXCR, listing each CDR3 protein once. The table records 380,000 or so distinct CDR3 sequences, about 14% of them present only once. The specimen was PBMCs, collected from the stem cell graft. All receptors come from a human donor who donated a stem cell graft to a child with Fanconi anemia.

This sequence joins TRBV6-2 or TRBV6-3 and TRBJ2-7; D ambiguous. The CDR3 contains 13 residues. The germline gives CDR1 MNHEY, CDR2 SVGEGT. The CDR3 sequence: CLSSLRAIHEQYV. CDR3 coding DNA: TGTCTCAGCAGCCTCCGTGCGATCCACGAGCAGTACGTC.

The V call is TRBV5-1, the J call TRBJ2-3; D may be TRBD1 (5 bases). CDR3 length equals 14 residues. V was shortened by 0 bases and J by 3 bases, with 8 bases between the two germline ends. Germline-derived CDR1 and CDR2 are SGHRS and YFSETQ. This chain's CDR3 is CASSLDQGTDTQYF. In DNA, the CDR3 is TGCGCCAGCAGCTTGGACCAGGGAACAGATACGCAGTATTTT. Full variable domain (rest looked up from reference TRBV5-1 and TRBJ2-3): KAGVTQTPRYLIKTRGQQVTLSCSPISGHRSVSWYQQTPGQGLQFLFEYFSETQRNKGNFPGRFSGRQFSNSRSEMNVSTLELGDSALYLCASSLDQGTDTQYFGPGTRLTVL.

This clonotype appeared a few times. V is TRBV11-2 and J is TRBJ2-6; D is uncertain. V was cut by 3 bases and J by 2 bases, with 8 bases left in between. The CDR3 is made up of 15 amino acids. Germline V lookup: CDR1 SGHAT, CDR2 FQNNGV. CDR3 DNA sequence: TGTGCCAGCAGCTTGAACAGTGCTGGGGCCAACGTCCTGACTTTC. Translated, it gives CASSLNSAGANVLTF.

The chain carries TRBV11-2 and TRBJ2-7, with D perhaps TRBD2 (5 bases). This CDR3 comprises 14 residues. Germline V gene data show CDR1 as SGHAT and CDR2 as FQNNGV. The CDR3 protein is CVSSLGSGIYEQYV. The CDR3 bases are TGTGTCAGCAGCTTAGGGTCGGGGATTTACGAGCAGTACGTC.

The chain has TRBV25-1 and TRBJ2-2; the D gene could be TRBD1 or TRBD2 (5 bases each). Germline V gene data show CDR1 as MGHDK and CDR2 as SYGVNS. This CDR3 comprises 15 residues. Trimming took off 5 bases at V and 4 bases at J, with 14 bases between the two ends. This CDR3 reads CASSPRDPGTGELFF. CDR3 coding DNA: TGTGCCAGCAGTCCTCGGGACCCGGGCACCGGGGAGCTGTTTTTT.

This chain joins TRBV20-1 and TRBJ1-1; D gene ambiguous. Germline CDR1 reads DFQATT; CDR2 reads SNEGSKA (reference sequence). Trimming stripped 4 bases from V and 4 bases from J, with 7 bases between. The CDR3 is 11 residues long. The CDR3: CSATKGTEAFF. CDR3 bases: TGCAGTGCTACGAAGGGCACTGAAGCTTTCTTT.

This clonotype turned up a few times. The rearrangement links TRBV7-2 to TRBJ2-7; D is unresolved. The CDR3 contains 14 residues. V was shortened by 0 bases and J by 6 bases, with 12 bases between the two germline ends. Germline V gene data show CDR1 as SGHTA and CDR2 as FQGNSA. The DNA of the CDR3 is TGTGCCAGCAGCTTAGCTCGAACTCCCCCCGAGCAGTACGTC. Protein sequence: CASSLARTPPEQYV.

This clonotype was detected a few times. The chain couples TRBV27 to TRBJ1-2; D not resolved. Germline V gene sequence: CDR1 MNHEY, CDR2 SMNVEV (reference sequence). Between the trimmed V and J ends, which lost 1 base and 4 bases, there was a span of 19 bases. This CDR3 comprises 17 residues. The chain's CDR3 is CASSLFGGFGSIYGYTF. CDR3 coding DNA: TGTGCCAGCAGTTTATTTGGAGGGTTCGGCTCCATCTATGGCTACACCTTC.

The chain is built from TRBV20-1 and TRBJ2-1; 7 bases align to TRBD1. The CDR3 consists of 15 residues. Germline lookup yields CDR1 DFQATT and CDR2 SNEGSKA (reference sequence). After removal of 6 bases from V and 7 bases from J, the junction contained 15 bases not matched to a gene. The CDR3 DNA sequence: TGCAGTGCCGGATATCGGACAGGTATCGGGAATGAGCAGTTCTTC. Translating gives CSAGYRTGIGNEQFF.

The rearrangement uses TRBV20-1 and TRBJ1-1, with a weak D call TRBD1 (5 bases). Trimming stripped 5 bases from V and 4 bases from J, with 17 bases between. CDR3 length: 14 amino acids. The germline V gene encodes CDR1 DFQATT and CDR2 SNEGSKA (reference sequence). For the CDR3, the DNA is TGCAGTGCTGTCCTCCATTCAGGGAGCACTGAAGCTTTCTTT. The encoded protein is CSAVLHSGSTEAFF.

The chain carries TRBV4-3 and TRBJ1-5; D unclear. CDR1 and CDR2 from the germline V gene are LGHNA and YSLEER. V lost 0 bases to trimming and J lost 7 bases, with 10 bases between them. CDR3 length equals 14 residues. The CDR3 DNA reads TGCGCCAGCAGCCAAGATCATTCGGCACAGCCCCAGCATTTT. Its translation: CASSQDHSAQPQHF.

Worth noting for this clonotype: The CDR3 carries no conserved terminal phenylalanine or tryptophan, so it likely arises from a read error. J is TRBJ1-6 and V is TRBV7-2; TRBD1 is a possible D gene (6 bases). The germline V gene encodes CDR1 SGHTA and CDR2 FQGNSA. This CDR3 has 14 amino acids. Written as DNA, the CDR3 is TGTGCTATACGACGGACAGCTGTTTTTTCACCCCTCCACGTT. Amino acid sequence: CAIRRTAVFSPLHV.

In its sample, this clonotype was seen many times. The chain carries TRBV5-1 and TRBJ2-5, with D unclear. In germline, CDR1 is SGHRS, CDR2 YFSETQ. The CDR3 sequence is 14 residues long. V dropped 1 base and J dropped 1 base, with 8 bases sitting between them. CDR3: CASSLMGRQETQYF. The DNA for the CDR3 is TGCGCCAGCAGCTTGATGGGCCGCCAAGAGACCCAGTACTTC.

The V and J genes are TRBV18 and TRBJ2-7, with TRBD2 matching 8 bases. Germline CDR1 and CDR2: KGHSH and LQKENI. V lost 0 bases and J lost 6; bases outside the gene matches: 4. There are 14 residues in the CDR3. CDR3 residues: CASSPPSTSGEQYF. CDR3 nucleotides: TGTGCCAGCTCACCACCTAGCACTAGCGGCGAGCAGTACTTC. The whole variable domain, remainder taken from reference TRBV18 and TRBJ2-7, is NAGVMQNPRHLVRRRGQEARLRCSPMKGHSHVYWYRQLPEEGLKFMVYLQKENIIDESGMPKERFSAEFPKEGPSILRIQQVVRGDSAAYFCASSPPSTSGEQYFGPGTRLTVT.

This clonotype was recorded a few times. V and J are TRBV4-3 and TRBJ1-6; D perhaps matches TRBD1 (6 bases). V shed 4 bases and J shed 6 bases, with 16 bases lying between them. This CDR3 spans 16 amino acids. Germline loops: CDR1 LGHNA, CDR2 YSLEER. CDR3 bases: TGCGCCAGCAGCCCACGGGACATCGGTAGTAATTCACCCCTCCACTTT. Translating gives CASSPRDIGSNSPLHF.

V is TRBV20-1 and J is TRBJ2-5; 7 positions agree with TRBD2. The CDR3 is 12 amino acids. Looked up from germline, CDR1 is DFQATT and CDR2 is SNEGSKA (reference sequence). V trimming: 8 bases; J trimming: 1 base; junction bases outside the gene matches: 4. CDR3 protein: CSTGGIQETQYF. The CDR3 bases are TGCAGTACCGGGGGGATCCAAGAGACCCAGTACTTC.

This clonotype was observed a single time. The chain has TRBV4-2 and TRBJ1-4; tentative D call: TRBD1 (5 bases). Germline V gene data show CDR1 as LGHNA and CDR2 as YNFKEQ. The CDR3 contains 17 residues. The ends were cut back, 4 bases at V and 7 bases at J, with 22 bases in the middle. DNA for the CDR3: TGTGCCAGCAGCCCCTCCATTCAGGCCACCGGGACTGAAAAACTGTTTTTT. As protein: CASSPSIQATGTEKLFF.

This clonotype was counted ten times or more. V is TRBV7-3 and J is TRBJ2-2; D not resolved. The V and J ends lost 3 bases and 4 bases respectively, with 9 bases between them. The CDR3 contains 14 residues. Germline V gene data show CDR1 as SGHTA and CDR2 as FQGTGA. The CDR3, as DNA: TGTGCCAGCAGCTTGCCCTATGGCACCGGGGAGCTGTTTTTT. Encoded protein: CASSLPYGTGELFF.